This T cell receptor beta chain was recorded in a study of CD8+ T cells in alopecia areata. Study-level information: Oral tofacitinib (5 to 10 mg twice daily) was administered to treated patients. Study-wide points: Mouse data revealed clearer TCR sharing than patient data did, a gap possibly tied to HLA. Tofacitinib did not eliminate many expanded lesional clones from scalp or blood.

Notes on this clone: What it recognizes is unknown.

Treatment in this sample: oral pan-JAK inhibitor, 5-10 mg twice daily. Obtained from alopecia areata patients were lesional scalp punch biopsies along with peripheral blood. Extracted from the samples, RNA was reverse transcribed into cDNA to serve as the sequencing template. Produced via immunoSEQ multiplex PCR; TCRdb's table is partial and in-frame only. The sample shows 150,000 to 200,000 clones, 58% of them seen only once. The CDR3 spans 14 residues. Germline loops: CDR1 SGHKS, CDR2 YYEKEE (reference sequence). The V gene end was trimmed by 2 bases and the J gene end by 8 bases; junction bases not matched to a gene: 9.

The clonotype originates from a human donor with alopecia areata. The rearrangement links TRBV5-5 to TRBJ1-2; 7 bases line up with TRBD1. The sequencing used CD8+ T cells sorted from blood, collected at week 24, from a patient treated with tofacitinib. CDR3 loop: CASSLMTGPGGYTF. In DNA form, the CDR3 reads TGTGCCAGCAGCTTAATGACAGGGCCTGGGGGCTACACCTTC.